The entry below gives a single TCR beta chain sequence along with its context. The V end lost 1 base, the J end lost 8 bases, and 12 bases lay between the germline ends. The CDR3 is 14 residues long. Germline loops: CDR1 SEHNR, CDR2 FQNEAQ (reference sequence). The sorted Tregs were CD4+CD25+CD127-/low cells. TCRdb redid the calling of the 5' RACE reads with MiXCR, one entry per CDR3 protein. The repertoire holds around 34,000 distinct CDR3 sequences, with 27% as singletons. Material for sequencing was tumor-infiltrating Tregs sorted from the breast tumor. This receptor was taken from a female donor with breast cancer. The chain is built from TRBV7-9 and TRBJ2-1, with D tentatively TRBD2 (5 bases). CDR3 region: CASSLGGIIHEQFF. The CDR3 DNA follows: TGTGCCAGCAGCTTAGGAGGGATCATTCATGAGCAGTTCTTC.